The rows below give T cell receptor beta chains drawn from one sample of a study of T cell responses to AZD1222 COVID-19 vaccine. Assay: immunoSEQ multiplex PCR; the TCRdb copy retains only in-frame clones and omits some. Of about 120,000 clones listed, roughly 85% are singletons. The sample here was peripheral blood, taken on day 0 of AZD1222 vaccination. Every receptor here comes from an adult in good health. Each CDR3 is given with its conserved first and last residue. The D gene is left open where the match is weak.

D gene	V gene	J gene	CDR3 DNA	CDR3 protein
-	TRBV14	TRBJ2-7	TGTGCCAGCAGCCAAAGGCCCGTGTGGGGTTCCTCCTACGAGCAGTACTTC	CASSQRPVWGSSYEQYF
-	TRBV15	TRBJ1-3	TGTGCCACCAGCCGCCATTTTTCAGGGGACTCTGGAAACACCATATATTTT	CATSRHFSGDSGNTIYF
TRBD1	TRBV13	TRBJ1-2	TGTGCCAGCCAAGTCCGGACAGGGGACTATGGCTACACCTTC	CASQVRTGDYGYTF
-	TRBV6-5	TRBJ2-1	TGTGCCAGCAGCCAAACCCGACAGAAACACAATGAGCAGTTCTTC	CASSQTRQKHNEQFF
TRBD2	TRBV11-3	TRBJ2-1	TGTGCCAGCAGCCAGCGGACTAGTCCAAACAATGAGCAGTTCTTC	CASSQRTSPNNEQFF
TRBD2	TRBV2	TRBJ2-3	TGTGCCAGCGGAAGTAGCGGGAGATCAGATACGCAGTATTTT	CASGSSGRSDTQYF
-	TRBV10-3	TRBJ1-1	TGTGCCGCCGGGGGGATAGTGAACACTGAAGCTTTCTTT	CAAGGIVNTEAFF
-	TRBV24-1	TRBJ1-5	TGTGCCACCAGTGATAGGACCGCGGGTCCCCGGCCCCAGCATTTT	CATSDRTAGPRPQHF
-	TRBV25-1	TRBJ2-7	TGTGCCAGCAGTGACTACGGGACACTCTCCTACGAGCAGTACTTC	CASSDYGTLSYEQYF
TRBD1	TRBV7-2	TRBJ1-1	TGTGCCAGCAGCCTAGACAGGGCGAACACTGAAGCTTTCTTT	CASSLDRANTEAFF
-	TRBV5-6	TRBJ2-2	TGTGCCAGCAGCTTGCGGGCCCTCATCACCGGGGAGCTGTTTTTT	CASSLRALITGELFF